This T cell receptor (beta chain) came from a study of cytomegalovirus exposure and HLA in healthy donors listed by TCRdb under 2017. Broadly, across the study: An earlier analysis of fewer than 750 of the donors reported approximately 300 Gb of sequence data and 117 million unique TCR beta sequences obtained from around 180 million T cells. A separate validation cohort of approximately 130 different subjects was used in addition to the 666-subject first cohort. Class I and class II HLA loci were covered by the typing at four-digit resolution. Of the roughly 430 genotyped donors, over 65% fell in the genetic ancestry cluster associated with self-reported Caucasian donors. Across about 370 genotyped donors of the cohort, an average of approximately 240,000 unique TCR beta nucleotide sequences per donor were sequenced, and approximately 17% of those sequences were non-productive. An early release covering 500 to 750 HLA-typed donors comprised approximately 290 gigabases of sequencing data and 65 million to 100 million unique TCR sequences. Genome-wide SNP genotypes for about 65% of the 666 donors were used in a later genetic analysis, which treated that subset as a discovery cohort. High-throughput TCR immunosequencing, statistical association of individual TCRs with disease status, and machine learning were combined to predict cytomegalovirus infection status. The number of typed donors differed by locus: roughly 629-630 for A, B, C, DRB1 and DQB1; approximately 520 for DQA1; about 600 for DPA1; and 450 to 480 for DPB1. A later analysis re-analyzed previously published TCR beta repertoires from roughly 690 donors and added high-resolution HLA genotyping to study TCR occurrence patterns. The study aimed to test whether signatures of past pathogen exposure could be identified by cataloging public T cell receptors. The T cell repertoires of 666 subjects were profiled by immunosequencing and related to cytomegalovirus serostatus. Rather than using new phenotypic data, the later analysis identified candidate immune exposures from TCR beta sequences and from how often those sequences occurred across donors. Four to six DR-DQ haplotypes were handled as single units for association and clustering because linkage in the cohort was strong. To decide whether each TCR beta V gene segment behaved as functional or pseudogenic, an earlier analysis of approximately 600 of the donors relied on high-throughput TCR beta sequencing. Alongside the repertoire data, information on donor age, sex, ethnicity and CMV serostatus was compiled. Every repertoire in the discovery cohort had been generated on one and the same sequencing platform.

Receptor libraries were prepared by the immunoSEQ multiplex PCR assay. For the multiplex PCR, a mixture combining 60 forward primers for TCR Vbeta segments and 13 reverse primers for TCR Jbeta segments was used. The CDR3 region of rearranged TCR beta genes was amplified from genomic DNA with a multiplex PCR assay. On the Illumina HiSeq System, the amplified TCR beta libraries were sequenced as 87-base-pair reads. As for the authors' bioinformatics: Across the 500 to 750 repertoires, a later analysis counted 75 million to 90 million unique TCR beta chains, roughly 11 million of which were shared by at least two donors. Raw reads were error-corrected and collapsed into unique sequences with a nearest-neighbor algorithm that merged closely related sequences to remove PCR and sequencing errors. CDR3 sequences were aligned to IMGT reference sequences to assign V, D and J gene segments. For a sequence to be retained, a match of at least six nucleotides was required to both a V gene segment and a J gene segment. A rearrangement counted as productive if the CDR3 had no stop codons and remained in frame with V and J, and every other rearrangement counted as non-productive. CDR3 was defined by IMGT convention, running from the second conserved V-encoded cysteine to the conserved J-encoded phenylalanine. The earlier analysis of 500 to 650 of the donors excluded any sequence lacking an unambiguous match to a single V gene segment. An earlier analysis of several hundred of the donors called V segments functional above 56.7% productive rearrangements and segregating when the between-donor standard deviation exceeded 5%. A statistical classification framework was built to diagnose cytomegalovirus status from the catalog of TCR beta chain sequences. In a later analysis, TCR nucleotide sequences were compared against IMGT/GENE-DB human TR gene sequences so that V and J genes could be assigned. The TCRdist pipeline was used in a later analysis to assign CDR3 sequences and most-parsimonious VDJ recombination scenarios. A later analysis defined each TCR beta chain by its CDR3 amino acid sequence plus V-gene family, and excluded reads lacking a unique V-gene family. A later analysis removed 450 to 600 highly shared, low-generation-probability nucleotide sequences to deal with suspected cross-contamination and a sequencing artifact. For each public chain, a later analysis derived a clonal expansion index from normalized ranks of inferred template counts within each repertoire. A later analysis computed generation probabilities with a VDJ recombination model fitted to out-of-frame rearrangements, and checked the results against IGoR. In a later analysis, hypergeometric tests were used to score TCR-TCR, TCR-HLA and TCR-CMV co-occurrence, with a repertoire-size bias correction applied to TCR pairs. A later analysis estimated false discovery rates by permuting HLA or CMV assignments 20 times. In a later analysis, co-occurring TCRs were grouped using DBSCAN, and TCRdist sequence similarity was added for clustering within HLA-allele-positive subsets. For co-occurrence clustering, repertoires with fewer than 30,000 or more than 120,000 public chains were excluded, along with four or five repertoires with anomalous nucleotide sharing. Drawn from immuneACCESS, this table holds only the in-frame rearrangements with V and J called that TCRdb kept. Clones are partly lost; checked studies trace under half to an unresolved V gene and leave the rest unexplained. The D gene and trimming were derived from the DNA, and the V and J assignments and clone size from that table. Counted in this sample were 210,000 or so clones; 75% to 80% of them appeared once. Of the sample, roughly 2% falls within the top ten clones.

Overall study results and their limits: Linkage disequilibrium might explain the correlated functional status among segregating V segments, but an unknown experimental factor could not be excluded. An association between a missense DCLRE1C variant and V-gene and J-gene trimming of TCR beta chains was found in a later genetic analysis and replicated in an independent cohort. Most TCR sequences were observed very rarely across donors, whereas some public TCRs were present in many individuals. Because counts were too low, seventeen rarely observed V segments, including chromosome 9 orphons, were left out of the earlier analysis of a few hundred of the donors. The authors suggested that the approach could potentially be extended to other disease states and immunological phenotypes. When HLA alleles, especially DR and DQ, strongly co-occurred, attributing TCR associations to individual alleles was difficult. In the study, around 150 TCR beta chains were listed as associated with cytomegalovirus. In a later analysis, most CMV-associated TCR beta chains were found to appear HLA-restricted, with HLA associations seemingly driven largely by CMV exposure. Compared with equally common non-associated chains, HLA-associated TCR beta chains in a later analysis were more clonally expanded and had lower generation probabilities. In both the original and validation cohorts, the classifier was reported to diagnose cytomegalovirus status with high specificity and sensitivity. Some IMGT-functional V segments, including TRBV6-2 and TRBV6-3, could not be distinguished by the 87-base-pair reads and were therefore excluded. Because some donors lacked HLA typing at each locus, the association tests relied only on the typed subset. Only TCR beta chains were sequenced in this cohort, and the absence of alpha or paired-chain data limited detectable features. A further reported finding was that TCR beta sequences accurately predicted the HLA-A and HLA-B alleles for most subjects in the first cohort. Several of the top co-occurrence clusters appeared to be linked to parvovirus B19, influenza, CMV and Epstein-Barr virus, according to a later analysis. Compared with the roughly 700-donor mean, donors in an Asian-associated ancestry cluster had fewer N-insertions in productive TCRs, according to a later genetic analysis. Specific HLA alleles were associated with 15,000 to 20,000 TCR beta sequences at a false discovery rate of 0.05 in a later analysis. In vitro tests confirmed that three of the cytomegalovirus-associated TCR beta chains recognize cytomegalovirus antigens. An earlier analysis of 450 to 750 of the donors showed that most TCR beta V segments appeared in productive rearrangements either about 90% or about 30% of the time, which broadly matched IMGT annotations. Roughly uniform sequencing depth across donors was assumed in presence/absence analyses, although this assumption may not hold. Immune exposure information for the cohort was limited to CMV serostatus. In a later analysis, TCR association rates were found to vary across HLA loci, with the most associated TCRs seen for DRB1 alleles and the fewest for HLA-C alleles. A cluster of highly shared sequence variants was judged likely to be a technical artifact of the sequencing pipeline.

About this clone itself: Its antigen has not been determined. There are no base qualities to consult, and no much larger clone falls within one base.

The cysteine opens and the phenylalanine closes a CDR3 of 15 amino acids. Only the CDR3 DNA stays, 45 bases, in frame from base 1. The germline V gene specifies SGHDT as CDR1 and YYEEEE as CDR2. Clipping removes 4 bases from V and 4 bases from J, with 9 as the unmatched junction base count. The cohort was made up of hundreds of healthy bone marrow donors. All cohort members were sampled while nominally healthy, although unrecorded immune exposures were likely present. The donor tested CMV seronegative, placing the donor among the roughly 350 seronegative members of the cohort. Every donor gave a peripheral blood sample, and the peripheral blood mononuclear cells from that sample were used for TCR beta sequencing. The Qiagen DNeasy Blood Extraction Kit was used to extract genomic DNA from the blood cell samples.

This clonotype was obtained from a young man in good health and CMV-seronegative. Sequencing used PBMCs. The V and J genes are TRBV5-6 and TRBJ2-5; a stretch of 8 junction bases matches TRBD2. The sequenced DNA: TGTGCCAGCAGCATCGACGTAGCGGGAACAGAGACCCAGTACTTC. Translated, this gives CASSIDVAGTETQYF. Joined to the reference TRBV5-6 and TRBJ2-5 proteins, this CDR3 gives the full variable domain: DAGVTQSPTHLIKTRGQQVTLRCSPKSGHDTVSWYQQALGQGPQFIFQYYEEEERQRGNFPDRFSGHQFPNYSSELNVNALLLGDSALYLCASSIDVAGTETQYFGPGTRLLVL.